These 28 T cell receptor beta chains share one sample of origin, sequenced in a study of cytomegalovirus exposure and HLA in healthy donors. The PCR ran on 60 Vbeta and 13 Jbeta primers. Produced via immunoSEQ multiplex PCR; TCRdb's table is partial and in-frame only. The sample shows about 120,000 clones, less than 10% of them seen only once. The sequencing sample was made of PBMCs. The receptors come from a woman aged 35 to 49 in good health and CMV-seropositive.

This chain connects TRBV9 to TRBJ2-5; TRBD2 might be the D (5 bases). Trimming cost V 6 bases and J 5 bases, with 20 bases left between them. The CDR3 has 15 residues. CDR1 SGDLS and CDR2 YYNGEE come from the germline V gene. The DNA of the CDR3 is TGTGCCAGCACCGGGCGGGCGGAAAAGCGGGAGACCCAGTACTTC. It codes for CASTGRAEKRETQYF.

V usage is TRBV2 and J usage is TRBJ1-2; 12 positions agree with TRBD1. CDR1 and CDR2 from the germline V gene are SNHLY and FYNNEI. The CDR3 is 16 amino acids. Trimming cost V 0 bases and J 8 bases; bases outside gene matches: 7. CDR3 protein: CASSEAGGQGAWGYTF. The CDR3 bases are TGTGCCAGCAGTGAAGCTGGGGGACAGGGGGCATGGGGCTACACCTTC.

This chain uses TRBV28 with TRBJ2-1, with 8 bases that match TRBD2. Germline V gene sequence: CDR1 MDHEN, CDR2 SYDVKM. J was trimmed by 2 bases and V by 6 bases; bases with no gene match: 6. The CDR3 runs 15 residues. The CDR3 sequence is CASRGFSGAYNEQFF. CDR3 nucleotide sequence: TGTGCCAGCAGGGGATTTAGCGGGGCCTACAATGAGCAGTTCTTC.

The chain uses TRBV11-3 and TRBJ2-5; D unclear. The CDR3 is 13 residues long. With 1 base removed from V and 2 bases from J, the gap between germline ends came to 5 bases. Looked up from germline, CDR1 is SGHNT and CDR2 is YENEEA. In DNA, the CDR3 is TGTGCCAGCAGCTTAGGACTTCAAGAGACCCAGTACTTC. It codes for CASSLGLQETQYF.

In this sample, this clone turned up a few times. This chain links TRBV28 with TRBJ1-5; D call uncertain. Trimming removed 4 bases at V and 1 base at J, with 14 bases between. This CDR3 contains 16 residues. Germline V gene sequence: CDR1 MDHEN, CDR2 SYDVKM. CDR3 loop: CASSWAGRLSNQPQHF. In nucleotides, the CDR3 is TGTGCCAGCAGTTGGGCGGGGAGGTTGAGCAATCAGCCCCAGCATTTT.

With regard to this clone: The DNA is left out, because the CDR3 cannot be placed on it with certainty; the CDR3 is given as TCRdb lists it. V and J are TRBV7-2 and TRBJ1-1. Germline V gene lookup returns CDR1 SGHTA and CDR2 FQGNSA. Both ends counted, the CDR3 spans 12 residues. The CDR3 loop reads CASSSVGLGTFF.

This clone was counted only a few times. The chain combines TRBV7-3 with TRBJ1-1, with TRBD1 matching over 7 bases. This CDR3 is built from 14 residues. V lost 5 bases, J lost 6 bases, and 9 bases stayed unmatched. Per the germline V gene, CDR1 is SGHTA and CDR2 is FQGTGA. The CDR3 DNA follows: TGTGCCAGCAGCACCGGTCAGGGGGATCCTGAAGCTTTCTTT. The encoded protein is CASSTGQGDPEAFF.

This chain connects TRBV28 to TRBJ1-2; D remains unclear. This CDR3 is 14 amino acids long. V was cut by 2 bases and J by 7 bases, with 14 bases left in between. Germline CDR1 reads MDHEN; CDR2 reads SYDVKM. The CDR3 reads CASSLESVTIGYTF. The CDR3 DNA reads TGTGCCAGCAGTTTAGAGTCCGTCACCATTGGCTACACCTTC.

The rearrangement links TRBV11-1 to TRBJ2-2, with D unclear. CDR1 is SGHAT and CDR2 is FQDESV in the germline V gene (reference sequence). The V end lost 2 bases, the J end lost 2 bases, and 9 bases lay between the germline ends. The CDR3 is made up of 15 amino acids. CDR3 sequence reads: CASSLSQANTGELFF. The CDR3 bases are TGTGCCAGCAGCTTAAGTCAGGCAAACACCGGGGAGCTGTTTTTT.

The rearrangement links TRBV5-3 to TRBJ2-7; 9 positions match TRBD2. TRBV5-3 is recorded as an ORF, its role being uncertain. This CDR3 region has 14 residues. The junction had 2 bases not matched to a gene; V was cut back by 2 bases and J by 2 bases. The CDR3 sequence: CARSFLAGAYEQYF. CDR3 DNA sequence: TGTGCCAGAAGCTTCTTAGCGGGGGCCTACGAGCAGTACTTC.

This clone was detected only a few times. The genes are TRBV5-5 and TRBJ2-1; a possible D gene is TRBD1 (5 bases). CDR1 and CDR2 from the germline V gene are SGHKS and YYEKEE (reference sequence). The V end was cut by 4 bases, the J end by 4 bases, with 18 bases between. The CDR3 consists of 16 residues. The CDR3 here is CASSVHQTAEYNEQFF. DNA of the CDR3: TGTGCCAGCAGCGTCCATCAGACAGCAGAATACAATGAGCAGTTCTTC.

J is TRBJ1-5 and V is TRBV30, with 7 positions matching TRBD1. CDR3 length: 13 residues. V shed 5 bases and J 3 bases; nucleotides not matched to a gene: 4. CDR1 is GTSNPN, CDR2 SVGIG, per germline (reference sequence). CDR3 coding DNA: TGTGCCTGGCAAACAGGGGTCAATCAGCCCCAGCATTTT. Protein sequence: CAWQTGVNQPQHF.

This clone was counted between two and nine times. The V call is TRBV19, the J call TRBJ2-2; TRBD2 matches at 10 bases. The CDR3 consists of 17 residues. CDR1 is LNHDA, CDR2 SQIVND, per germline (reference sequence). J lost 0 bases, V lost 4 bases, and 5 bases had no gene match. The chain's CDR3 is CASSRLAGVPNTGELFF. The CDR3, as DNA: TGTGCCAGTAGTAGGCTAGCGGGGGTTCCGAACACCGGGGAGCTGTTTTTT.

The DNA of the CDR3 is TGTGCCAGCAGCCCGCAGGTAGACCTTAATAGCAATCAGCCCCAGCATTTT. This translates into CASSPQVDLNSNQPQHF. The chain carries TRBV7-2 and TRBJ1-5; no firm D call. CDR1 and CDR2 (germline): SGHTA, FQGNSA. The CDR3 sequence is 17 residues long. V lost 5 bases to trimming and J lost 0 bases, with 17 bases between them.

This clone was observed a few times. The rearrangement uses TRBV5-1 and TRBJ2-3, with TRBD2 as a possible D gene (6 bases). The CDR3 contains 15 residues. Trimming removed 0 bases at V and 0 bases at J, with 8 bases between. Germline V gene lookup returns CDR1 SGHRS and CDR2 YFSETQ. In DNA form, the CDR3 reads TGCGCCAGCAGCTTGGTAGCGGTCAGCACAGATACGCAGTATTTT. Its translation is CASSLVAVSTDTQYF.

This chain's CDR3 is CASSEGTGGEKLFF. In DNA form, the CDR3 reads TGTGCCAGCAGTGAAGGGACAGGGGGCGAAAAACTGTTTTTT. The rearrangement links TRBV6-1 to TRBJ1-4; 11 nucleotides match TRBD1. Germline CDR1 MNHNS, CDR2 SASEGT. The CDR3 covers 14 residues. V dropped 1 base and J dropped 8; count of bases not matched to a gene: 0.

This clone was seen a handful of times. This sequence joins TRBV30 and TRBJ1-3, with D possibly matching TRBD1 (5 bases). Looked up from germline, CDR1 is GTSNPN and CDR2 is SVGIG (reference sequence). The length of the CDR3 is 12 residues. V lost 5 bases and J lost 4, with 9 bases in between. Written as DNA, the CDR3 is TGTGCCTGGCAAGGGGTGGGAAACACCATATATTTT. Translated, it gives CAWQGVGNTIYF.

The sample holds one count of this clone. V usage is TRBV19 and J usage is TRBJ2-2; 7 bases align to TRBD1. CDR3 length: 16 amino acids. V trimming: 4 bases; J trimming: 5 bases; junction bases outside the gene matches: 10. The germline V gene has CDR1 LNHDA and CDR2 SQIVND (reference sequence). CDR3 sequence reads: CASSKDRAFGTGELFF. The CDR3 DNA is TGTGCCAGTAGTAAAGACAGGGCGTTTGGTACCGGGGAGCTGTTTTTT.

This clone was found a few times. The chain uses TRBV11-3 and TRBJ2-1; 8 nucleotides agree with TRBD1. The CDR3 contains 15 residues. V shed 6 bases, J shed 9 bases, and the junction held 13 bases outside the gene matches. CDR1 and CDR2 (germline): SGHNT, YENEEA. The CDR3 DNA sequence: TGTGCCAGCAGTCTGAGATCCTACAGGGGGAGTGAGCAGTTCTTC. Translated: CASSLRSYRGSEQFF.

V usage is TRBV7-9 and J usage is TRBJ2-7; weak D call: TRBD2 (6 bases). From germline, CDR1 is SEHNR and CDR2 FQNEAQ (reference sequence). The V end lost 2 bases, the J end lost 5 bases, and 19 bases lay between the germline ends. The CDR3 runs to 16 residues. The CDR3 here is CASSLRVAGPGDEQYF. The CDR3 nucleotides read TGTGCCAGCAGCTTACGAGTGGCGGGGCCTGGAGACGAGCAGTACTTC. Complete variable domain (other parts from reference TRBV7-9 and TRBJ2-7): DTGVSQNPRHKITKRGQNVTFRCDPISEHNRLYWYRQTLGQGPEFLTYFQNEAQLEKSRLLSDRFSAERPKGSFSTLEIQRTEQGDSAMYLCASSLRVAGPGDEQYFGPGTRLTVT.

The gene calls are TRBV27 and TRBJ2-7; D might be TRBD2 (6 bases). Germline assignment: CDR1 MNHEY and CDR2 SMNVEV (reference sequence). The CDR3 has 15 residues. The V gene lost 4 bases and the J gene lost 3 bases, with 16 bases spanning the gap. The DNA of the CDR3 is TGTGCCAGCAGTTCCAGACTAGTTGGCGGCTACGAGCAGTACGTC. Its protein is CASSSRLVGGYEQYV.

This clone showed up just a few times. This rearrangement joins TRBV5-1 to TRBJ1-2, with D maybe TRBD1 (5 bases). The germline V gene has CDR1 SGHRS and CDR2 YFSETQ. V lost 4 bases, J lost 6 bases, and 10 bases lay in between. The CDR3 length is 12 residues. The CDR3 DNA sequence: TGCGCCAGCAGCCGGGGGAGGGATGGCTACACCTTC. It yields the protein CASSRGRDGYTF.

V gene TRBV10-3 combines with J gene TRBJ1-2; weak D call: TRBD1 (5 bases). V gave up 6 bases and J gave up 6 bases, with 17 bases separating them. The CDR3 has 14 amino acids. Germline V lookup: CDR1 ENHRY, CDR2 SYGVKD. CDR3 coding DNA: TGTGCCATCAGCCCGGGACTGGAAATTAATGGCTACACCTTC. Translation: CAISPGLEINGYTF.

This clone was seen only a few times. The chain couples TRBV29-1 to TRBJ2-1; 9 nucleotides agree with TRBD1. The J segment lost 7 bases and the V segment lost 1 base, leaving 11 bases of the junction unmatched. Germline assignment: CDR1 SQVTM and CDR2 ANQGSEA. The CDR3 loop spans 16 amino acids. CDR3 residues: CSVEAPKTGGLNEQFF. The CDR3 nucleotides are TGCAGCGTTGAAGCACCTAAGACAGGGGGTTTGAATGAGCAGTTCTTC.

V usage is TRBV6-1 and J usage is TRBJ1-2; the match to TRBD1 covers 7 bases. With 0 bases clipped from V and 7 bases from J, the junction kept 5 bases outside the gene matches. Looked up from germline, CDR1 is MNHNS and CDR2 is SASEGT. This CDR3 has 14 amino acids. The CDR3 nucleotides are TGTGCCAGCAGTGAAGCGGGTGACAGGGTTGGCTACACCTTC. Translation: CASSEAGDRVGYTF.

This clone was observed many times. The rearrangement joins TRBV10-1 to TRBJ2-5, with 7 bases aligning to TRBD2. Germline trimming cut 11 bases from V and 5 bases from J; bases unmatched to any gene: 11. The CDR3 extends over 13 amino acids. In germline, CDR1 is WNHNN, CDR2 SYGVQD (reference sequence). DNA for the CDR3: TGCGCCGACACTAGCGTTGAGCAGGAGACCCAGTACTTC. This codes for CADTSVEQETQYF.

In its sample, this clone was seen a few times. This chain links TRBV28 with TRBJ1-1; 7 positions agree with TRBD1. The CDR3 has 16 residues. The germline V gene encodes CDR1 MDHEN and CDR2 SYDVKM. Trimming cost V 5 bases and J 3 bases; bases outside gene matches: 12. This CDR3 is CASSTQGGFAHTEAFF. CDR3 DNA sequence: TGTGCCAGCAGTACCCAGGGGGGTTTCGCACACACTGAAGCTTTCTTT. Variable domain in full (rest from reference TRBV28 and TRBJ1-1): DVKVTQSSRYLVKRTGEKVFLECVQDMDHENMFWYRQDPGLGLRLIYFSYDVKMKEKGDIPEGYSVSREKKERFSLILESASTNQTSMYLCASSTQGGFAHTEAFFGQGTRLTVV.

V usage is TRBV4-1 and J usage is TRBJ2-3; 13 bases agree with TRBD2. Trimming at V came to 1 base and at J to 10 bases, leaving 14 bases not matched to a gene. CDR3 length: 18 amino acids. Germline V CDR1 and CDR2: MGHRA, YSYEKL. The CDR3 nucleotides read TGCGCCAGCAGCCAAGGCCCGTCTGGACTAGCGGGGGTGGATGCGCAGTATTTT. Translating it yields CASSQGPSGLAGVDAQYF.